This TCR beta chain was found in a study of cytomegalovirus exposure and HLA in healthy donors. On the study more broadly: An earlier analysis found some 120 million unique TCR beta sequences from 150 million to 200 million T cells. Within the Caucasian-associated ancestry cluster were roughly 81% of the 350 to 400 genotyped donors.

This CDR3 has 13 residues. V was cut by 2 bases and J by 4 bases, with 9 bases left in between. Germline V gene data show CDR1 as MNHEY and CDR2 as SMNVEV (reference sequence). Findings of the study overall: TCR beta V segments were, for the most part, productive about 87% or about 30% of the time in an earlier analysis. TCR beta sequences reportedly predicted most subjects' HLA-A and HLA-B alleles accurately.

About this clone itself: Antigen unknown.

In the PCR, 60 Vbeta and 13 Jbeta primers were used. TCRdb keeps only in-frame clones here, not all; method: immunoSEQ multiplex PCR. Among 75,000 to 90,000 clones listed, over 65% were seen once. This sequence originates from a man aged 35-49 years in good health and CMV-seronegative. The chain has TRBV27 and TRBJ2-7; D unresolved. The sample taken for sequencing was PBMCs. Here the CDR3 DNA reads TGTGCCAGCAGTTTAAAGCCGGGTTACGAGCAGTACTTC. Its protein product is CASSLKPGYEQYF.